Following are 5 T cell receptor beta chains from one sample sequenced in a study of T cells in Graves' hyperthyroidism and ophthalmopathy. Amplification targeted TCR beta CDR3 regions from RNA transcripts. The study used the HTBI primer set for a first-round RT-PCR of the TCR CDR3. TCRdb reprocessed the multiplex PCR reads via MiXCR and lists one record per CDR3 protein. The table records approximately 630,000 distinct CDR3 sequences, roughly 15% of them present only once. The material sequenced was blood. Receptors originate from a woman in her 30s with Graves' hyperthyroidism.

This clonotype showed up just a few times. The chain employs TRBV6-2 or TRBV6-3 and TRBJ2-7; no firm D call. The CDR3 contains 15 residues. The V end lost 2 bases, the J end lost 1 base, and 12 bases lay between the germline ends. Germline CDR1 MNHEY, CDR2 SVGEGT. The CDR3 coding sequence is TGTGCCAGCAGTTACACATGGGGAACGTCCTACGAGCAGTACTTC. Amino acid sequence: CASSYTWGTSYEQYF.

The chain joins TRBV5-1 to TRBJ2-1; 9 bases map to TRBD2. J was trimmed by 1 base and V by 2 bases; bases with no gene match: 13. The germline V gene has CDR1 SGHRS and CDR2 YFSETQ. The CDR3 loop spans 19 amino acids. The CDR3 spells CASSFPLTSGGGSYNEQFF. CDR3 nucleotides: TGCGCCAGCAGCTTCCCCCTGACTAGCGGAGGAGGGTCCTACAATGAGCAGTTCTTC.

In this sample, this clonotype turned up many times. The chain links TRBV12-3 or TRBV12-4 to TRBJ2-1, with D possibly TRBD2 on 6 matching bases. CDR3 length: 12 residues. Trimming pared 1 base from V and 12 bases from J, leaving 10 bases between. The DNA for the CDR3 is TGTGCCAGCAGTTTAGGGGGGGATCGGCAGTTCTTC. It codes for CASSLGGDRQFF.

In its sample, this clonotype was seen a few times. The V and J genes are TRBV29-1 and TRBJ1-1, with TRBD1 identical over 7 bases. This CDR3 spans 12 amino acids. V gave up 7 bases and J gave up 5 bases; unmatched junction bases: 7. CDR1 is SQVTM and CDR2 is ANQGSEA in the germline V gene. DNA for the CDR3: TGCAGCGGGGCAGGGGGAGAGACTGAAGCTTTCTTT. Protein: CSGAGGETEAFF. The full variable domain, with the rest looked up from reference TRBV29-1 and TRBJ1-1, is SAVISQKPSRDICQRGTSLTIQCQVDSQVTMMFWYRQQPGQSLTLIATANQGSEATYESGFVIDKFPISRPNLTFSTLTVSNMSPEDSSIYLCSGAGGETEAFFGQGTRLTVV.

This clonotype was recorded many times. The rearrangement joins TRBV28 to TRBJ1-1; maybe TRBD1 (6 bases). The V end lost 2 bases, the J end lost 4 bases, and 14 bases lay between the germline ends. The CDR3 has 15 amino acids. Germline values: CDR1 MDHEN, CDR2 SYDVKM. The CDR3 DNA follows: TGTGCCAGCAGTTTAATAGGGGGTTTGAGCACTGAAGCTTTCTTT. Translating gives CASSLIGGLSTEAFF.